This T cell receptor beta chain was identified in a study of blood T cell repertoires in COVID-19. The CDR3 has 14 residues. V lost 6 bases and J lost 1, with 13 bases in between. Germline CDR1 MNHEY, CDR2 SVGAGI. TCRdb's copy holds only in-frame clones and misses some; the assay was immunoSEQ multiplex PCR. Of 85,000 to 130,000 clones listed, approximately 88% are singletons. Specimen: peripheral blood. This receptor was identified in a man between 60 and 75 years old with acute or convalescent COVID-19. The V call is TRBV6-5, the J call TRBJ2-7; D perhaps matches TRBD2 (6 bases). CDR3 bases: TGTGCCAGCAGGTCACCCGGGGGTTCCTACGAGCAGTACTTC. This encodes CASRSPGGSYEQYF.